This paragraph reports one TCR beta chain. Only in-frame clones appear in the TCRdb table, and some are missing; sequencing was by immunoSEQ multiplex PCR. The sample lists 150,000 to 200,000 clones, around 83% occurring once. V lost 2 bases to trimming and J lost 0 bases, with 9 bases between them. Germline CDR1 SGHTS, CDR2 YDEGEE. This CDR3 has 15 residues. These data belong to a study of blood T cell repertoires in COVID-19. The gene calls are TRBV5-8 and TRBJ1-3; perhaps TRBD1 as D (6 bases). The clonotype was recovered from a man between 45 and 60 years old with active or convalescent COVID-19. Sequencing was carried out using peripheral blood. CDR3 sequence: CASSLQGISGNTIYF. CDR3 DNA sequence: TGTGCCAGCAGCTTACAGGGAATCTCTGGAAACACCATATATTTT.